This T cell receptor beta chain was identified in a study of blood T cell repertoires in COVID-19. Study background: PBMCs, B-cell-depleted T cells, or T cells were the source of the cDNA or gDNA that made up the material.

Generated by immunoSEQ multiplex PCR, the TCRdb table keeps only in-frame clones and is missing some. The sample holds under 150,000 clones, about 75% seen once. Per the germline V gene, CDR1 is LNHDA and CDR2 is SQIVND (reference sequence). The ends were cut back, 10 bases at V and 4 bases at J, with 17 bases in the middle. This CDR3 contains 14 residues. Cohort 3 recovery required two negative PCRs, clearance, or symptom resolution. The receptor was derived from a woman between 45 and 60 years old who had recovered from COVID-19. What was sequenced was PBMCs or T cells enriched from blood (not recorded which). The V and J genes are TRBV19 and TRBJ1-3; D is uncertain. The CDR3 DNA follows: TGTGCCACCTTCACCTACAGCCGGGGAAACACCATATATTTT. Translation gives CATFTYSRGNTIYF.